A single sample gave rise to the 29 T cell receptor beta chains below, sequenced in a study of T cell responses to AZD1222 COVID-19 vaccine. Generated by immunoSEQ multiplex PCR, the TCRdb table keeps only in-frame clones and is missing some. The sample yields 130,000 to 150,000 clones, roughly nine tenths seen once. The specimen was peripheral blood, collected on day 0 of AZD1222 vaccination. The source of these receptors is an adult in good health.

The genes are TRBV19 and TRBJ2-7, with a tentative D call TRBD2 (6 bases). The CDR3 contains 14 residues. The germline V gene has CDR1 LNHDA and CDR2 SQIVND (reference sequence). V was clipped by 1 base and J by 2 bases, with 9 bases between them. CDR3 protein: CASSIALATYEQYF. CDR3 coding DNA: TGTGCCAGTAGTATAGCGCTAGCGACCTACGAGCAGTACTTC. Using reference TRBV19 and TRBJ2-7 for the parts outside the CDR3, the full variable domain is DGGITQSPKYLFRKEGQNVTLSCEQNLNHDAMYWYRQDPGQGLRLIYYSQIVNDFQKGDIAEGYSVSREKKESFPLTVTSAQKNPTAFYLCASSIALATYEQYFGPGTRLTVT.

V usage is TRBV5-1 and J usage is TRBJ1-2; 7 nucleotides line up with TRBD1. Germline lookup yields CDR1 SGHRS and CDR2 YFSETQ. CDR3 length: 12 amino acids. The V gene end was trimmed by 4 bases and the J gene end by 10 bases; junction bases not matched to a gene: 7. The CDR3 protein is CASSQDRAAYTF. CDR3 nucleotides: TGCGCCAGCAGCCAAGACAGGGCCGCCTACACCTTC.

This rearrangement joins TRBV6-5 to TRBJ1-1; 7 bases align to TRBD1. CDR1 and CDR2 (germline): MNHEY, SVGAGI. CDR3 length: 14 amino acids. V gave up 6 bases and J gave up 6 bases; unmatched junction bases: 10. CDR3 loop: CASSHTPGGPEAFF. CDR3 sequence (DNA): TGTGCCAGCAGCCACACCCCAGGGGGTCCTGAAGCTTTCTTT.

This chain links TRBV12-3 or TRBV12-4 with TRBJ2-3; the D gene is possibly TRBD2 (5 bases). Deletions cut 6 bases from V and 1 base from J, with 8 bases between. CDR3 length: 13 amino acids. CDR3 nucleotides: TGTGCCAGCAGCCTTAGCGGCACAGATACGCAGTATTTT. Translation: CASSLSGTDTQYF.

This sequence joins TRBV5-1 and TRBJ2-2; D is unclear. Germline V lookup: CDR1 SGHRS, CDR2 YFSETQ. CDR3 length: 12 residues. Trimming took 0 bases from V and 3 from J, leaving 0 bases between them. CDR3 sequence: CASSLDTGELFF. As DNA, the CDR3 is TGCGCCAGCAGCTTGGACACCGGGGAGCTGTTTTTT.

The chain carries TRBV7-9 and TRBJ1-2; D unclear. The V end was cut by 4 bases, the J end by 2 bases, with 5 bases between. This CDR3 contains 12 residues. Looked up from germline, CDR1 is SEHNR and CDR2 is FQNEAQ (reference sequence). The CDR3 reads CASSSENYGYTF. The DNA of the CDR3 is TGTGCCAGCAGCTCCGAAAACTATGGCTACACCTTC.

The chain recombines TRBV6-5 with TRBJ1-1; D perhaps matches TRBD1 (6 bases). Trimming took 3 bases from V and 1 from J, leaving 12 bases between them. This CDR3 has 15 residues. Germline lookup yields CDR1 MNHEY and CDR2 SVGAGI. The CDR3: CASSYAEGGNTEAFF. As DNA, the CDR3 is TGTGCCAGCAGTTATGCGGAGGGGGGGAACACTGAAGCTTTCTTT.

The rearrangement uses TRBV28 and TRBJ1-2; D possibly corresponds to TRBD1 (5 bases). The germline V gene encodes CDR1 MDHEN and CDR2 SYDVKM. The CDR3 contains 11 residues. V lost 10 bases, J lost 3 bases, and 9 bases lay in between. Here the CDR3 reads CATTAYYGYTF. The CDR3 bases are TGTGCCACGACAGCATACTATGGCTACACCTTC.

The chain carries TRBV5-1 and TRBJ1-1; D not resolved. Germline-derived CDR1 and CDR2 are SGHRS and YFSETQ. V was trimmed by 7 bases and J by 1 base, leaving 14 bases between them. This CDR3 comprises 14 residues. CDR3 amino acids: CASGLGPTNTEAFF. In DNA form, the CDR3 reads TGCGCCAGCGGACTTGGACCCACGAACACTGAAGCTTTCTTT.

CDR3 in amino acids: CACPGFGLNSPLHF. In nucleotides, the CDR3 is TGTGCCTGCCCTGGTTTTGGGCTTAATTCACCCCTCCACTTT. The chain links TRBV30 to TRBJ1-6; no clear D gene. V lost 6 bases and J lost 6, with 15 bases in between. The CDR3 has 14 amino acids. The V gene's germline CDR1 is GTSNPN and CDR2 SVGIG (reference sequence).

The chain carries TRBV7-8 and TRBJ2-1; a possible D gene is TRBD2 (6 bases). CDR1 and CDR2 (germline): SGHVS, FQNEAQ. This CDR3 has 15 amino acids. The ends were cut back, 2 bases at V and 6 bases at J, with 14 bases in the middle. DNA for the CDR3: TGTGCCAGCAGCTTATATACGGGAGTGGGCAATGAGCAGTTCTTC. Protein sequence: CASSLYTGVGNEQFF.

This rearrangement joins TRBV18 to TRBJ1-4, with D possibly TRBD1 on 6 matching bases. Looked up from germline, CDR1 is KGHSH and CDR2 is LQKENI. Trimming took off 6 bases at V and 7 bases at J, with 15 bases between the two ends. The CDR3 is made up of 14 amino acids. In DNA, the CDR3 is TGTGCCAGCTCCCAACAGGGCCAGGGTGAAAAACTGTTTTTT. Translating it yields CASSQQGQGEKLFF.

This chain links TRBV9 with TRBJ2-7; 8 bases map to TRBD1. The CDR3 consists of 17 residues. V was pared by 4 bases and J by 6 bases, with 18 bases of the junction left unmatched. The V gene's germline CDR1 is SGDLS and CDR2 YYNGEE. Here the CDR3 DNA reads TGTGCCAGCAGCCCCCGAGTTGCAGGACAGGGATTCTCCGAGCAGTACTTC. It specifies CASSPRVAGQGFSEQYF.

The genes are TRBV10-3 and TRBJ1-1; 8 positions match TRBD1. The CDR3 length is 14 residues. J was trimmed by 6 bases and V by 4 bases; bases with no gene match: 7. Per germline, CDR1 ENHRY and CDR2 SYGVKD. CDR3 in DNA: TGTGCCATCAGTGCCGCGACAGGGGTCCCTGAAGCTTTCTTT. Residues: CAISAATGVPEAFF.

This rearrangement joins TRBV12-3 or TRBV12-4 to TRBJ1-1; maybe TRBD1 (5 bases). V lost 1 base and J lost 6, with 9 bases in between. CDR3 length equals 13 residues. The CDR3 DNA sequence: TGTGCCAGCAGTTTAGGGGGACGGGCTGAAGCTTTCTTT. Its translation is CASSLGGRAEAFF.

The chain carries TRBV12-3 or TRBV12-4 and TRBJ2-1; weak D call: TRBD2 (5 bases). The CDR3 has 11 amino acids. Trimming pared 10 bases from V and 9 bases from J, leaving 13 bases between. Here the CDR3 DNA reads TGTGCCAACCATCGGGGTGGTGAGCAGTTCTTC. This codes for CANHRGGEQFF.

The V and J genes are TRBV7-8 and TRBJ1-2; 7 bases fit TRBD1. Germline assignment: CDR1 SGHVS and CDR2 FQNEAQ. V lost 4 bases, J lost 9 bases, and 8 bases stayed unmatched. The CDR3 is 13 amino acids. CDR3 sequence: CASSSEGAQSYTF. CDR3 nucleotides: TGTGCCAGCAGCTCGGAGGGGGCGCAGAGCTACACCTTC.

The chain combines TRBV6-5 with TRBJ2-7, with 10 bases matching TRBD1. This CDR3 has 14 amino acids. The germline gives CDR1 MNHEY, CDR2 SVGAGI. Trimming removed 6 bases from V and 7 bases from J; junction bases left unmatched: 9. The CDR3 bases are TGTGCCAGCAGCCAACCCGGGACAGGGGTAGAGCAGTACTTC. Encoded protein: CASSQPGTGVEQYF.

The CDR3 region has the DNA TGTGCCTGGATCGAGGCCAACGTCCTGACTTTC. It translates to CAWIEANVLTF. The chain is built from TRBV30 and TRBJ2-6; D remains ambiguous. V lost 4 bases to trimming and J lost 6 bases, with 4 bases between them. This CDR3 spans 11 amino acids. In germline, CDR1 is GTSNPN, CDR2 SVGIG (reference sequence).

This sequence joins TRBV28 and TRBJ2-7; D uncertain. The CDR3 extends over 12 amino acids. CDR1 is MDHEN and CDR2 is SYDVKM in the germline V gene. Trimming cost V 11 bases and J 1 base, with 12 bases left between them. CDR3 region: CAASLGSYEQYF. The DNA for the CDR3 is TGTGCCGCCTCCCTCGGATCCTACGAGCAGTACTTC.

This clone was recorded a few times. V gene TRBV28 combines with J gene TRBJ1-2; the D gene is possibly TRBD1 (5 bases). The V end lost 6 bases, the J end lost 4 bases, and 12 bases lay between the germline ends. The CDR3 consists of 13 residues. Germline V CDR1 and CDR2: MDHEN, SYDVKM. CDR3 nucleotides: TGTGCCAGCAGATGGGGGGGGATCTATGGCTACACCTTC. It translates to CASRWGGIYGYTF.

The rearrangement uses TRBV10-3 and TRBJ1-2; TRBD1 matches at 7 bases. The ends lost 2 bases at V and 6 bases at J; junction bases unmatched: 6. There are 14 residues in the CDR3. The germline gives CDR1 ENHRY, CDR2 SYGVKD. The CDR3: CAISERGHGDGYTF. In DNA, the CDR3 is TGTGCCATCAGTGAGAGGGGGCACGGAGATGGCTACACCTTC.

This clone was seen a few times. V usage is TRBV5-4 and J usage is TRBJ1-5; D unclear. The CDR3 has 11 residues. V lost 2 bases and J lost 6, with 3 bases in between. Germline-derived CDR1 and CDR2 are SGHNT and YYREEE (reference sequence). The DNA of the CDR3 is TGTGCCAGCAGCTTTGGTCAGCCCCAGCATTTT. It yields the protein CASSFGQPQHF. The variable domain in full, with the rest retrieved from reference TRBV5-4 and TRBJ1-5, is ETGVTQSPTHLIKTRGQQVTLRCSSQSGHNTVSWYQQALGQGPQFIFQYYREEENGRGNFPPRFSGLQFPNYSSELNVNALELDDSALYLCASSFGQPQHFGDGTRLSIL.

The CDR3 DNA follows: TGTGCCAGCAGGGTTACAGGCGGTAATCAGCCCCAGCATTTT. This gives the protein CASRVTGGNQPQHF. V and J are TRBV2 and TRBJ1-5, with D tentatively TRBD1 (5 bases). This CDR3 spans 14 amino acids. Trimming stripped 6 bases from V and 4 bases from J, with 13 bases between. CDR1 and CDR2 (germline): SNHLY, FYNNEI. Full variable domain (outside the CDR3, taken from reference TRBV2 and TRBJ1-5): EPEVTQTPSHQVTQMGQEVILRCVPISNHLYFYWYRQILGQKVEFLVSFYNNEISEKSEIFDDQFSVERPDGSNFTLKIRSTKLEDSAMYFCASRVTGGNQPQHFGDGTRLSIL.

The chain is built from TRBV11-2 and TRBJ2-7, with 13 positions matching TRBD2. The germline V gene has CDR1 SGHAT and CDR2 FQNNGV. The CDR3 runs 18 residues. V shed 5 bases and J 2 bases; nucleotides not matched to a gene: 12. The DNA of the CDR3 is TGTGCCAGCAGCCGAACCGGGACTAGCGGGGCAGCCACCTACGAGCAGTACTTC. Protein: CASSRTGTSGAATYEQYF.

This clone is a singleton in its sample. This chain joins TRBV12-3 or TRBV12-4 and TRBJ2-3; no clear D. V lost 6 bases and J 5 bases, leaving 9 bases between the germline ends. The CDR3 has 12 amino acids. The CDR3 is CASSSSVDTQYF. The CDR3 DNA follows: TGTGCCAGCAGCTCTTCCGTAGATACGCAGTATTTT.

J is TRBJ1-5 and V is TRBV7-8, with D possibly TRBD1 on 5 matching bases. The V end lost 5 bases, the J end lost 5 bases, and 16 bases lay between the germline ends. The germline gives CDR1 SGHVS, CDR2 FQNEAQ. This CDR3 is 15 amino acids long. The CDR3 coding sequence is TGTGCCAGCAGCGTACCGGGGGGGTCCGATCAGCCCCAGCATTTT. It translates to CASSVPGGSDQPQHF.

This clone is a singleton in its sample. The chain links TRBV4-1 to TRBJ1-5, with 7 bases matching TRBD1. CDR1 is MGHRA and CDR2 is YSYEKL in the germline V gene. V lost 4 bases, J lost 0 bases, and 6 bases stayed unmatched. This CDR3 comprises 16 residues. CDR3 sequence: CASSPGTAYSNQPQHF. The CDR3 nucleotides are TGCGCCAGCAGCCCGGGGACAGCTTATAGCAATCAGCCCCAGCATTTT.

The chain couples TRBV29-1 to TRBJ2-7; TRBD1 matches 9 bases. V lost 3 bases and J lost 3; bases outside the gene matches: 12. Germline V gives CDR1 SQVTM, CDR2 ANQGSEA. This CDR3 is 16 amino acids long. The chain's CDR3 is CSVDLGTGPSFYEQYF. Here the CDR3 DNA reads TGCAGCGTTGACCTCGGGACAGGGCCTAGTTTCTACGAGCAGTACTTC.